This entry concerns a single T cell receptor beta chain. What it recognizes is unknown. Analyses pooled second doses at about 4 or about 12 weeks. V was pared by 5 bases and J by 2 bases, with 5 bases of the junction left unmatched. Germline V gene data show CDR1 as KGHSH and CDR2 as LQKENI. The CDR3 sequence is 16 residues long. This specimen belongs to a study of T cell responses to AZD1222 COVID-19 vaccine. Study-level results: The breadth and depth of Spike-specific TCRs increased once two AZD1222 doses had been given. Unmutated variant regions reportedly attract nearly half of all spike-specific TCRs.

Method: immunoSEQ multiplex PCR; TCRdb's copy keeps in-frame clones and lacks some. The sample contains about 120,000 clones, roughly nine tenths of which appear only once. The sample consisted of peripheral blood, taken 28 days after the second AZD1222 dose. The receptor comes from an adult who received the AZD1222 COVID-19 vaccine. This chain uses TRBV18 with TRBJ2-5; 13 nucleotides align to TRBD2. The DNA for the CDR3 is TGTGCCAGCTCAATTGGACTAGCGGGAGAACAAGAGACCCAGTACTTC. Its translation: CASSIGLAGEQETQYF.